The source of this TCR beta chain is a study of early T cells in non-severe SARS-CoV-2 infection. Using its own MiXCR run on the 5' RACE reads, TCRdb lists one record per CDR3 protein. The sample lists tens of thousands of distinct CDR3 sequences, 5.5% to 8.5% occurring once. There are many counts of this clonotype. V was cut by 3 bases and J by 1 base, with 10 bases left in between. The CDR3 spans 15 residues. The sample was whole blood, taken at baseline. The genes are TRBV12-3 or TRBV12-4 and TRBJ2-1, with D perhaps TRBD2 (5 bases). The source is an adult who was a healthcare worker with PCR-confirmed SARS-CoV-2 infection or an uninfected control (not recorded which). CDR3 DNA sequence: TGTGCCAGCAGTTTCGGGGTTCCGTCCTACAATGAGCAGTTCTTC. Translated, it gives CASSFGVPSYNEQFF.